Listed below are T cell receptor beta chains from one sample, sequenced in a study of response to subunit inactivated influenza vaccine. From the RT-PCR reads, TCRdb called clonotypes with MiXCR, one entry per CDR3 protein. Counted here are approximately 520,000 distinct CDR3 sequences, approximately 15% occurring once; the ten biggest clones make up less than 4%. Sequencing was performed on CD4+ T cells sorted from PBMCs, taken around 25 months after vaccination. The origin of the receptors is a man aged 45 to 75 who received an inactivated influenza vaccine. The CDR3 runs from the conserved cysteine through the conserved F or W. D genes are given only for firm matches. Expanded clones are given a class, and other clones once, few, many or no size at all.

d_call	j_call	clone_size	v_call	cdr3_aa	cdr3_nt
TRBD1	TRBJ2-6	few	TRBV4-3	CASSIDRGAGANVLTF	TGCGCCAGCAGTATTGACAGGGGAGCTGGGGCCAACGTCCTGACTTTC
TRBD1	TRBJ1-6	few	TRBV6-2/TRBV6-3	CASQTGTALHF	TGTGCCAGCCAAACCGGGACAGCCCTCCACTTT
TRBD2	TRBJ2-1	few	TRBV20-1	CSGTSGSSYNEQFF	TGCAGTGGGACTAGCGGGTCATCCTACAATGAGCAGTTCTTC
TRBD2	TRBJ2-3	-	TRBV10-3	CASGLAVTDTQYF	TGTGCCAGCGGACTAGCGGTCACAGATACGCAGTATTTT
-	TRBJ1-1	few	TRBV2	CASRAMGGNTEAFF	TGTGCCAGCAGAGCCATGGGAGGGAACACTGAAGCTTTCTTT
TRBD2	TRBJ2-5	-	TRBV10-3	CAISVRREGVETQYF	TGTGCCATCAGTGTGCGGCGGGAGGGTGTAGAGACCCAGTACTTC
TRBD2	TRBJ2-1	-	TRBV20-1	CSATGSGGTNEQFF	TGCAGTGCCACCGGGAGCGGGGGGACCAATGAGCAGTTCTTC
TRBD2	TRBJ2-3	few	TRBV12-3/TRBV12-4	CASSIAGGQADTQYF	TGTGCCAGCAGCATAGCGGGGGGGCAGGCAGATACGCAGTATTTT
-	TRBJ1-5	few	TRBV4-2	CASSQEQGGGTQHF	TGTGCCAGCAGCCAAGAACAGGGTGGGGGCACCCAGCATTTT
-	TRBJ2-3	few	TRBV29-1	CSADRDTDTQYF	TGCAGCGCGGACAGAGACACAGATACGCAGTATTTT
-	TRBJ1-1	-	TRBV6-5	CASSYGTGGNTEAFF	TGTGCCAGCAGTTACGGGACCGGAGGGAACACTGAAGCTTTCTTT
-	TRBJ1-1	few	TRBV4-3	CASSINTGLNTEAFF	TGCGCCAGCAGCATTAACACAGGGTTGAACACTGAAGCTTTCTTT
-	TRBJ2-1	many	TRBV6-2/TRBV6-3	CATSDSHSYNEQFF	TGTGCCACCTCGGACAGTCACTCCTACAATGAGCAGTTCTTC
-	TRBJ2-7	-	TRBV5-1	CASSSSTVSSYEQYF	TGCGCCAGCAGCTCATCGACAGTGAGCTCCTACGAGCAGTACTTC
-	TRBJ2-6	-	TRBV18	CASSLAFSGANVLTF	TGTGCCAGCTCACTCGCCTTCTCTGGGGCCAACGTCCTGACTTTC
TRBD2	TRBJ2-1	few	TRBV6-1	CASSRTSGSSSSYNEQFF	TGTGCCAGCAGTCGGACTAGCGGGAGCTCAAGCTCCTACAATGAGCAGTTCTTC
TRBD2	TRBJ2-1	many	TRBV24-1	CATSGLLSGRASYNEQFF	TGTGCCACCAGTGGCCTCCTTAGCGGGAGGGCCTCCTACAATGAGCAGTTCTTC
-	TRBJ2-5	-	TRBV11-1	CASSSVGDSETQYF	TGTGCCAGCAGCTCCGTCGGGGACTCGGAGACCCAGTACTTC
-	TRBJ2-7	few	TRBV12-3/TRBV12-4	CASSWTDMSYEQYF	TGTGCCAGCAGTTGGACAGACATGAGCTACGAGCAGTACTTC
-	TRBJ1-3	few	TRBV30	CAWGSSGNTIYF	TGTGCCTGGGGCAGCTCTGGAAACACCATATATTTT
TRBD1	TRBJ2-4	-	TRBV28	CASSLDRVGSKNIQYF	TGTGCCAGCAGTCTGGACAGGGTGGGATCCAAAAACATTCAGTACTTC
-	TRBJ2-4	few	TRBV7-8	CASSLVVGSRAKNIQYF	TGTGCCAGCAGCTTAGTTGTTGGGAGCAGAGCCAAAAACATTCAGTACTTC
-	TRBJ1-4	few	TRBV20-1	CSAISPADEKLFF	TGCAGTGCTATCTCCCCCGCTGATGAAAAACTGTTTTTT
TRBD2	TRBJ2-5	-	TRBV5-1	CASVQTSGGETQYF	TGCGCCAGCGTTCAGACTAGCGGGGGAGAGACCCAGTACTTC
-	TRBJ1-5	-	TRBV7-2	CASSLRAGQPQHF	TGTGCCAGCAGCCTTCGCGCGGGGCAGCCCCAGCATTTT
-	TRBJ2-1	-	TRBV4-1	CASSRGPLGTFNNEQFF	TGCGCCAGCAGCCGGGGGCCCCTCGGGACCTTTAACAATGAGCAGTTCTTC
TRBD1	TRBJ2-1	many	TRBV5-1	CASSIGTANYNEQFF	TGCGCCAGCAGCATCGGGACAGCCAATTACAATGAGCAGTTCTTC
TRBD1	TRBJ2-4	-	TRBV24-1	CATSDLWDRVGKNIQYF	TGTGCCACCAGTGATTTGTGGGACAGGGTAGGCAAAAACATTCAGTACTTC
TRBD2	TRBJ2-7	few	TRBV28	CASSRSSGRGTEQYF	TGTGCCAGCAGCCGTAGCAGCGGGAGAGGGACCGAGCAGTACTTC
-	TRBJ1-1	-	TRBV9	CASSVGPGDTEAFF	TGTGCCAGCAGCGTAGGCCCCGGCGACACTGAAGCTTTCTTT
-	TRBJ2-6	-	TRBV6-2/TRBV6-3	CASSYIRGRKSGANVLTF	TGTGCCAGCAGTTACATCCGGGGCCGAAAATCTGGGGCCAACGTCCTGACTTTC
-	TRBJ2-1	few	TRBV11-2	CASGLIGYYNNEQFF	TGTGCCAGCGGTCTGATCGGGTACTATAACAATGAGCAGTTCTTC
-	TRBJ1-6	many	TRBV5-6	CASRTYNSPLHF	TGTGCCAGCAGGACCTATAATTCACCCCTCCACTTT
-	TRBJ1-2	few	TRBV5-6	CASSLGQSNGYTF	TGTGCCAGCAGCTTGGGGCAAAGCAACGGCTACACCTTC
-	TRBJ1-1	once	TRBV7-9	CASSDTNRRLNTEAFF	TGTGCCAGCAGCGATACGAACAGGCGATTGAACACTGAAGCTTTCTTT
TRBD1	TRBJ1-5	once	TRBV18	CASSPTGIRYQPQHF	TGTGCCAGCTCACCGACAGGGATCCGGTATCAGCCCCAGCATTTT
-	TRBJ2-2	-	TRBV10-1	CASSPDWNTGELFF	TGCGCCAGCAGTCCAGACTGGAACACCGGGGAGCTGTTTTTT
TRBD2	TRBJ2-3	few	TRBV5-1	CASTTSGQEVDTQYF	TGCGCCAGCACCACTAGCGGCCAGGAGGTAGATACGCAGTATTTT
TRBD2	TRBJ2-7	-	TRBV2	CASSSRTSGGEQYF	TGTGCCAGCAGTTCTAGGACTAGCGGGGGCGAGCAGTACTTC
TRBD2	TRBJ2-3	few	TRBV9	CASSPWTSGSDTQYF	TGTGCCAGCAGCCCGTGGACTAGCGGGTCAGATACGCAGTATTTT
-	TRBJ2-1	-	TRBV2	CASSGPDANEQFF	TGTGCCAGCAGTGGACCTGACGCCAATGAGCAGTTCTTC
TRBD2	TRBJ2-1	few	TRBV6-2/TRBV6-3	CASRELAASSYNEQFF	TGTGCCAGCAGGGAACTAGCGGCGAGCTCCTACAATGAGCAGTTCTTC
-	TRBJ2-3	-	TRBV11-2	CASSLSGGDTQYF	TGTGCCAGCAGCTTATCTGGCGGTGATACGCAGTATTTT
TRBD1	TRBJ2-3	-	TRBV3-1	CASSHYDRGGRSTDTQYF	TGTGCCAGCAGCCATTATGACAGGGGGGGTAGGAGCACAGATACGCAGTATTTT
-	TRBJ2-1	-	TRBV5-1	CASSLGLGGNEQFF	TGCGCCAGCAGCTTGGGACTAGGGGGCAATGAGCAGTTCTTC
-	TRBJ1-1	-	TRBV19	CASSKARTKNTEAFF	TGTGCCAGTAGTAAAGCCCGGACAAAGAACACTGAAGCTTTCTTT
TRBD2	TRBJ2-1	many	TRBV7-2	CASSSGLAGYNEQFF	TGTGCCAGCAGCTCGGGACTAGCGGGTTACAATGAGCAGTTCTTC
-	TRBJ2-6	-	TRBV20-1	CSGYGANVLTF	TGCAGTGGATATGGTGCCAACGTCCTGACTTTC
TRBD2	TRBJ2-3	-	TRBV20-1	CSAPGLAGGTTDTQYF	TGCAGTGCCCCCGGACTAGCGGGGGGCACCACAGATACGCAGTATTTT
-	TRBJ1-3	few	TRBV12-3/TRBV12-4	CASSPSGTLKNTIYF	TGTGCCAGCAGTCCCTCGGGAACCCTGAAAAACACCATATATTTT